This T cell receptor (beta chain) was sequenced during a study of T cells in Graves' hyperthyroidism and ophthalmopathy. Study-wide points: Peripheral blood also featured most of the thyroid clonotypes expanded above 0.001.

About this clonotype: Its antigen is unidentified.

There were TCR beta CDR3 regions amplified from RNA transcripts. When the TCR CDR3 underwent first-round RT-PCR, the HTBI primer set was used. From the multiplex PCR reads, TCRdb called clonotypes with MiXCR, one entry per CDR3 protein. The data show about 760,000 distinct CDR3 sequences, approximately 40% seen once. Newly diagnosed hyperthyroidism patients aged 18 to 65 years had disease lasting under 2 months. Pregnant or lactating patients were excluded, as were those with uncontrolled infection or other autoimmune disease. More than 9.5 ml fresh peripheral blood yielded the PBMCs. V gave up 6 bases and J gave up 7 bases, with 19 bases separating them. The CDR3 length is 14 residues. Looked up from germline, CDR1 is DFQATT and CDR2 is SNEGSKA (reference sequence).

Sequenced sample: blood. The sequence derives from a woman aged 35 to 49 with Graves' hyperthyroidism. The rearrangement joins TRBV20-1 to TRBJ1-5; D is possibly TRBD1 (6 bases). The CDR3 sequence is CSASSANREQPQHF. DNA of the CDR3: TGCAGTGCCAGCAGTGCCAACAGGGAACAGCCCCAGCATTTT.